The next 17 T cell receptor beta chains were all read from a single sample in a study of blood T cell repertoires in COVID-19. Only in-frame clones appear in the TCRdb table, and some are missing; sequencing was by immunoSEQ multiplex PCR. The sample holds about 52,000 clones, approximately 89% seen once. The specimen sequenced was peripheral blood. The receptors come from a man aged 55 to 70 with active COVID-19.

V gene TRBV5-5 combines with J gene TRBJ2-7, with D possibly being TRBD2 (5 bases). V lost 4 bases, J lost 0 bases, and 17 bases lay in between. CDR3 length: 16 residues. Germline CDR1 is SGHKS and CDR2 is YYEKEE (reference sequence). CDR3 loop: CASSPDVSRGSYEQYF. The CDR3 DNA sequence: TGTGCCAGCAGCCCGGACGTCTCCCGGGGCTCCTACGAGCAGTACTTC.

This chain uses TRBV5-6 with TRBJ2-6; perhaps TRBD1 as D (5 bases). Germline V CDR1 and CDR2: SGHDT, YYEEEE. V lost 4 bases to trimming and J lost 2 bases, with 13 bases between them. This CDR3 has 16 residues. CDR3 sequence (DNA): TGTGCCAGCAGCGTCCAAGGGGTCACTGGGGCCAACGTCCTGACTTTC. Protein: CASSVQGVTGANVLTF.

The J gene is TRBJ2-1, the V gene TRBV29-1; D remains ambiguous. The V gene's germline CDR1 is SQVTM and CDR2 ANQGSEA. V shed 3 bases and J shed 0 bases, with 12 bases lying between them. The length of the CDR3 is 15 residues. CDR3 loop: CSVDTPFSSYNEQFF. The CDR3 nucleotides are TGCAGCGTTGATACGCCGTTTAGCTCCTACAATGAGCAGTTCTTC.

J is TRBJ2-4 and V is TRBV9, with 8 bases that match TRBD1. With 3 bases clipped from V and 9 bases from J, the junction kept 5 bases outside the gene matches. From germline, CDR1 is SGDLS and CDR2 YYNGEE. The CDR3 is 13 amino acids. This CDR3 reads CASSGRGQGIQYF. The CDR3 region has the DNA TGTGCCAGCAGCGGCAGGGGGCAGGGCATTCAGTACTTC.

This clone was picked up one time. This rearrangement joins TRBV6-1 to TRBJ2-2, with TRBD1 as a possible D gene (6 bases). V was trimmed by 1 base and J by 5 bases, leaving 17 bases between them. Germline lookup yields CDR1 MNHNS and CDR2 SASEGT. The CDR3 contains 17 residues. The CDR3 coding sequence is TGTGCCAGCAGTGAAGTTCGCCGACAGGTCCTTACCGGGGAGCTGTTTTTT. Residues: CASSEVRRQVLTGELFF.

This sequence joins TRBV7-9 and TRBJ1-2, with D uncertain. V lost 2 bases and J lost 3, with 10 bases in between. CDR3 length: 14 residues. Germline CDR1 is SEHNR and CDR2 is FQNEAQ (reference sequence). The chain's CDR3 is CASSLREGDYGYTF. The CDR3, as DNA: TGTGCCAGCAGCTTAAGAGAGGGAGACTATGGCTACACCTTC. The full variable domain, with the rest looked up from reference TRBV7-9 and TRBJ1-2, is DTGVSQNPRHKITKRGQNVTFRCDPISEHNRLYWYRQTLGQGPEFLTYFQNEAQLEKSRLLSDRFSAERPKGSFSTLEIQRTEQGDSAMYLCASSLREGDYGYTFGSGTRLTVV.

This clone was seen once. This chain connects TRBV27 to TRBJ1-1, with TRBD1 matching 10 bases. Trimming took 5 bases from V and 8 from J; bases not matched to a gene: 8. Germline values: CDR1 MNHEY, CDR2 SMNVEV (reference sequence). The CDR3 is 14 residues long. This chain's CDR3 is CASSLRQGALEAFF. CDR3 coding DNA: TGTGCCAGCAGTCTTCGACAGGGGGCGCTGGAAGCTTTCTTT.

This clone has more than one count but fewer than ten. V usage is TRBV2 and J usage is TRBJ2-7; 10 bases agree with TRBD2. Germline trimming cut 3 bases from V and 5 bases from J; bases unmatched to any gene: 4. CDR3 length equals 14 residues. Germline lookup yields CDR1 SNHLY and CDR2 FYNNEI. CDR3: CASSEASGSHEQYF. Written as DNA, the CDR3 is TGTGCCAGCAGTGAGGCTAGCGGGAGCCACGAGCAGTACTTC.

This clone has just a few counts. The CDR3 DNA sequence: TGTTCCTCATTTGACAGCGATAACTATGGCTACACCTTC. Amino acids: CSSFDSDNYGYTF. The chain is built from TRBV19 and TRBJ1-2, with D possibly being TRBD1 (5 bases). CDR3 size: 13 residues. Germline assignment: CDR1 LNHDA and CDR2 SQIVND (reference sequence).

V gene TRBV3-1 (or the pseudogene TRBV3-2) combines with J gene TRBJ1-1; D is uncertain. The CDR3 runs 14 residues. Trimming stripped 1 base from V and 0 bases from J, with 6 bases between. The germline V gene encodes CDR1 LGHDT and CDR2 YNNKEL (reference sequence). DNA for the CDR3: TGTGCCAGCAGCCAAGTGTCAGTGAACACTGAAGCTTTCTTT. This codes for CASSQVSVNTEAFF.

The rearrangement links TRBV15 to TRBJ1-1, with 7 bases matching TRBD1. V trimming: 0 bases; J trimming: 2 bases; junction bases outside the gene matches: 9. Germline-derived CDR1 and CDR2 are LNHNV and YYDKDF (reference sequence). The CDR3 contains 17 residues. The CDR3 coding sequence is TGTGCCACCAGCAGAGATCAAACAGGGGCGAGAAACACTGAAGCTTTCTTT. Its protein is CATSRDQTGARNTEAFF.

The chain carries TRBV5-5 and TRBJ1-6, with D possibly TRBD1 on 5 matching bases. The germline V and J ends were trimmed by 5 bases and 11 bases, with 11 bases remaining between them. The CDR3 spans 12 residues. CDR1 is SGHKS and CDR2 is YYEKEE in the germline V gene (reference sequence). The CDR3 nucleotides are TGTGCCAGCAGACTGTCGGGGGCACCCCTCCACTTT. Amino acid sequence: CASRLSGAPLHF. Full variable domain (remainder filled in from reference TRBV5-5 and TRBJ1-6): DAGVTQSPTHLIKTRGQQVTLRCSPISGHKSVSWYQQVLGQGPQFIFQYYEKEERGRGNFPDRFSARQFPNYSSELNVNALLLGDSALYLCASRLSGAPLHFGNGTRLTVT.

The chain joins TRBV4-2 to TRBJ2-7; maybe TRBD1 (7 bases). The germline V and J ends were trimmed by 3 bases and 3 bases, with 15 bases remaining between them. CDR1 LGHNA and CDR2 YNFKEQ come from the germline V gene. This CDR3 is 15 amino acids long. The CDR3 DNA reads as TGTGCCAGCAGCCAGTCGGGGGACAGAAACTACGAGCAGTACTTC. Translation gives CASSQSGDRNYEQYF.

A single count supports this clone. The rearrangement joins TRBV27 to TRBJ1-2, with 11 bases matching TRBD1. This CDR3 region has 14 residues. V was clipped by 3 bases and J by 10 bases; unmatched bases: 7. Germline V gene data show CDR1 as MNHEY and CDR2 as SMNVEV (reference sequence). DNA for the CDR3: TGTGCCAGCAGTTTTAGTGGGACAGGGGGGTTCTACACCTTC. This encodes CASSFSGTGGFYTF.

The rearrangement joins TRBV11-3 to TRBJ2-5; D not certain. Germline V CDR1 and CDR2: SGHNT, YENEEA. Trimming cost V 1 base and J 5 bases, with 5 bases left between them. CDR3 length equals 12 residues. This CDR3 is CASSLASETQYF. CDR3 nucleotides: TGTGCCAGCAGCTTAGCTTCGGAGACCCAGTACTTC.

The V gene is TRBV5-6, the J gene TRBJ1-4, with D unclear. The CDR3 length is 14 residues. V lost 2 bases and J lost 5, with 10 bases in between. Germline CDR1 and CDR2: SGHDT and YYEEEE. CDR3: CASSFGVQNEKLFF. CDR3 nucleotide sequence: TGTGCCAGCAGCTTCGGGGTGCAAAATGAAAAACTGTTTTTT.

The gene calls are TRBV29-1 and TRBJ2-7; 7 bases align to TRBD2. The CDR3 loop spans 14 amino acids. The V segment lost 1 base and the J segment 4 bases; nucleotides outside the gene matches: 7. Germline lookup yields CDR1 SQVTM and CDR2 ANQGSEA. CDR3 region: CSVEGGGNGYEQYF. The CDR3 DNA reads as TGCAGCGTTGAAGGGGGGGGGAACGGGTACGAGCAGTACTTC.